This TCR beta chain was recorded in a study of cytomegalovirus exposure and HLA in healthy donors. Use of 60 Vbeta and 13 Jbeta primers characterized the PCR. Assay used: immunoSEQ multiplex PCR; TCRdb lists only in-frame clones, some missing. This sample yields some 150,000 clones, of which roughly four fifths are seen a single time; 4% to 6% belongs to the top ten. Whereas donors were nominally healthy upon sampling, unrecorded immune exposures were probable. The clonotype originates from a woman in her fifties or sixties in good health and CMV-seronegative. Material for sequencing was PBMCs.

CDR3 sequence: CSAREDAEAFF. The DNA for the CDR3 is TGCAGTGCTAGGGAGGACGCTGAAGCTTTCTTT. The chain links TRBV20-1 to TRBJ1-1, with D unresolved. V was cut by 3 bases and J by 6 bases, with 8 bases left in between. The germline V gene encodes CDR1 DFQATT and CDR2 SNEGSKA (reference sequence). The length of the CDR3 is 11 residues.